These 28 T cell receptor beta chains were sequenced from one sample in a study of technical replicates of blood from a handful of donors (dated by TCRdb to 2015 to 2018). Library creation used the immunoSEQ multiplex PCR assay. Here the immuneACCESS table is served through TCRdb, limited to in-frame sequences with V and J called. Missing clones are a known gap in these copies; in checked studies unresolved V genes cover under half, and the rest lacks a known reason. Within this sample are about 83,000 clones, with 85% to 95% of them counted one time only. The top ten constitute roughly 0.24% of the sample. Sequencing used T cells isolated from PBMCs. The receptors shown here come from a human donor in good health.

The chain links TRBV11-3 to TRBJ2-5; the match to TRBD1 covers 9 bases. CDR1 is SGHNT and CDR2 is YENEEA in the germline V gene. V lost 5 bases and J lost 4; bases outside the gene matches: 5. The CDR3 spans 14 residues. Written as DNA, the CDR3 is TGTGCCAGCAGCACGGGGACAGGGAGAGAGACCCAGTACTTC. Translated: CASSTGTGRETQYF.

The chain carries TRBV6-1 and TRBJ1-5; D is unresolved. Germline CDR1 reads MNHNS; CDR2 reads SASEGT. The CDR3 is 15 residues long. V lost 4 bases and J lost 0, with 10 bases in between. As DNA, the CDR3 is TGTGCCAGCAGTGCCGGAGTTTATAGCAATCAGCCCCAGCATTTT. It translates to CASSAGVYSNQPQHF.

This chain links TRBV4-1 with TRBJ1-2, with no clear D. V was cut by 1 base and J by 8 bases, with 20 bases left in between. The CDR3 is made up of 16 amino acids. Germline CDR1 reads MGHRA; CDR2 reads YSYEKL. The CDR3 spells CASSQGRGSSRSGYTF. The DNA of the CDR3 is TGCGCCAGCAGCCAAGGTCGAGGCAGTTCGAGGAGCGGCTACACCTTC.

This chain uses TRBV30 with TRBJ2-3; 8 bases are shared with TRBD2. The CDR3 has 14 amino acids. Germline CDR1 and CDR2: GTSNPN and SVGIG (reference sequence). Unmatched junction bases numbered 8, after V lost 5 bases and J lost 4 bases. The CDR3 region is CAWGIAGISDTQYF. In DNA, the CDR3 is TGTGCCTGGGGGATAGCGGGGATTTCAGATACGCAGTATTTT.

The chain joins TRBV29-1 to TRBJ2-1; 9 nucleotides line up with TRBD1. Germline V CDR1 and CDR2: SQVTM, ANQGSEA. The V and J ends lost 4 bases and 4 bases, in that order; junction bases with no gene match: 2. CDR3 length equals 13 residues. CDR3 in amino acids: CSVAGQGYNEQFF. The CDR3 nucleotides are TGCAGCGTTGCGGGACAGGGATACAATGAGCAGTTCTTC.

This rearrangement joins TRBV29-1 to TRBJ2-7; 9 bases are a match to TRBD1. CDR1 is SQVTM, CDR2 ANQGSEA, per germline. This CDR3 is built from 14 residues. Unmatched junction bases numbered 3, after V lost 3 bases and J lost 0 bases. Here the CDR3 DNA reads TGCAGCGTTGAGGGGACAGGGAGCTCCTACGAGCAGTACTTC. It is translated as CSVEGTGSSYEQYF.

This clone was seen only a few times. This chain uses TRBV6-1 with TRBJ1-2, with D perhaps TRBD1 (6 bases). Germline-derived CDR1 and CDR2 are MNHNS and SASEGT. The germline V and J ends were trimmed by 5 bases and 2 bases, with 9 bases remaining between them. This CDR3 spans 13 amino acids. CDR3 coding DNA: TGTGCCAGCAGTATCACAGGGAACTATGGCTACACCTTC. Amino acids: CASSITGNYGYTF.

This clone was detected only a few times. CDR3 in DNA: TGCGCCAGCAGCCAAGGGATTCTTAGGGCGGGAGTGGGCCCCTACGAGCAGTACTTC. This encodes CASSQGILRAGVGPYEQYF. The chain employs TRBV4-1 and TRBJ2-7; TRBD2 matches 7 bases. Germline V gives CDR1 MGHRA, CDR2 YSYEKL. This CDR3 contains 19 residues. V lost 1 base, J lost 2 bases, and 17 bases stayed unmatched.

This chain joins TRBV14 and TRBJ2-5; 13 nucleotides line up with TRBD2. CDR1 SGHDN and CDR2 FVKESK come from the germline V gene. With V trimmed by 4 bases and J by 4 bases, 3 bases remained unmatched. The CDR3 runs 15 residues. The CDR3 DNA follows: TGTGCCAGCAGCCGGGGACTAGCGGGGACAGAGACCCAGTACTTC. Translating gives CASSRGLAGTETQYF. The variable domain in full, with the rest retrieved from reference TRBV14 and TRBJ2-5, is EAGVTQFPSHSVIEKGQTVTLRCDPISGHDNLYWYRRVMGKEIKFLLHFVKESKQDESGMPNNRFLAERTGGTYSTLKVQPAELEDSGVYFCASSRGLAGTETQYFGPGTRLLVL.

The table lists this clone with a count of one. This rearrangement joins TRBV19 to TRBJ1-2; TRBD1 is a possible D gene (6 bases). From germline, CDR1 is LNHDA and CDR2 SQIVND (reference sequence). V lost 6 bases and J lost 7, with 21 bases in between. There are 15 residues in the CDR3. The CDR3 DNA is TGTGCCAGTAGCCCCCACAGTGGGGGCGGTGGTGGCTACACCTTC. Its protein product is CASSPHSGGGGGYTF.

A note on this clone: A junction end diverges from the germline sequence, so it may reflect a read error. The rearrangement links TRBV5-4 to TRBJ2-3, with no clear D. The germline CDR1 and CDR2 sequences are SGHNT and YYREEE (reference sequence). This CDR3 contains 16 residues. This CDR3 is CASSSGWFEVTNTQYF. CDR3 DNA: TGTGCCAGCAGCTCTGGATGGTTTGAGGTCACAAATACGCAGTATTTT. Full variable domain (missing parts from reference TRBV5-4 and TRBJ2-3): ETGVTQSPTHLIKTRGQQVTLRCSSQSGHNTVSWYQQALGQGPQFIFQYYREEENGRGNFPPRFSGLQFPNYSSELNVNALELDDSALYLCASSSGWFEVTNTQYFGPGTRLTVL.

CDR3 DNA: TGTGCCAGCTCACCATTGGTTGACAGGGGAAGGACTGAAGCTTTCTTT. Protein sequence: CASSPLVDRGRTEAFF. The genes are TRBV18 and TRBJ1-1, with 8 nucleotides matching TRBD1. CDR3 size: 16 residues. From germline, CDR1 is KGHSH and CDR2 LQKENI. The J segment lost 5 bases and the V segment lost 2 bases, leaving 10 bases of the junction unmatched.

The V call is TRBV7-9, the J call TRBJ2-3; maybe TRBD1 (6 bases). Germline assignment: CDR1 SEHNR and CDR2 FQNEAQ (reference sequence). The length of the CDR3 is 16 residues. V lost 3 bases to trimming and J lost 2 bases, with 15 bases between them. CDR3 protein: CASSLGRGSTTDTQYF. Written as DNA, the CDR3 is TGTGCCAGCAGCTTGGGTAGGGGGTCCACCACAGATACGCAGTATTTT. The full variable domain, its missing parts supplied by reference TRBV7-9 and TRBJ2-3, is DTGVSQNPRHKITKRGQNVTFRCDPISEHNRLYWYRQTLGQGPEFLTYFQNEAQLEKSRLLSDRFSAERPKGSFSTLEIQRTEQGDSAMYLCASSLGRGSTTDTQYFGPGTRLTVL.

The gene calls are TRBV6-5 and TRBJ2-7, with 9 nucleotides matching TRBD2. This CDR3 is built from 16 residues. From germline, CDR1 is MNHEY and CDR2 SVGAGI. J gave up 6 bases and V 0 bases, and 9 bases lay outside the gene matches. The CDR3 reads CASSYSPGGRATEQYF. The CDR3 DNA sequence: TGTGCCAGCAGTTACTCCCCTGGCGGGAGGGCAACCGAGCAGTACTTC.

The V and J genes are TRBV6-4 and TRBJ2-1; 7 nucleotides align to TRBD2. The CDR3 contains 15 residues. V trimming: 0 bases; J trimming: 7 bases; junction bases outside the gene matches: 6. Germline V gene data show CDR1 as MRHNA and CDR2 as SNTAGT. CDR3 sequence: CASSDSTSSRNEQFF. The CDR3 nucleotides read TGTGCCAGCAGTGACTCGACTAGCTCTAGAAATGAGCAGTTCTTC.

This chain uses TRBV7-9 with TRBJ2-5, with TRBD1 matching 8 bases. The CDR3 runs to 16 residues. The junction had 9 bases not matched to a gene; V was cut back by 5 bases and J by 1 base. Germline V gene lookup returns CDR1 SEHNR and CDR2 FQNEAQ (reference sequence). Here the CDR3 reads CASSVLRTGPQETQYF. CDR3 nucleotides: TGTGCCAGCAGCGTCCTGAGGACAGGGCCCCAAGAGACCCAGTACTTC.

The rearrangement uses TRBV28 and TRBJ2-7; D unresolved. V lost 4 bases and J lost 2, with 15 bases in between. Looked up from germline, CDR1 is MDHEN and CDR2 is SYDVKM. CDR3 size: 15 residues. The DNA for the CDR3 is TGTGCCAGCAGTTCAACCTCCGGGTCGACCTACGAGCAGTACTTC. Its protein is CASSSTSGSTYEQYF.

This clone was observed once. The chain is built from TRBV5-1 and TRBJ2-7; 12 bases fit TRBD1. This CDR3 region has 15 residues. The ends lost 2 bases at V and 7 bases at J; junction bases unmatched: 7. Germline loops: CDR1 SGHRS, CDR2 YFSETQ. CDR3 coding DNA: TGCGCCAGCAGCTTAACGGGACAGGGGGCGTCGGAGCAGTACTTC. It translates to CASSLTGQGASEQYF.

The V gene is TRBV4-1, the J gene TRBJ1-1, with unresolved D. Per the germline V gene, CDR1 is MGHRA and CDR2 is YSYEKL. The CDR3 consists of 17 residues. V gave up 5 bases and J gave up 6 bases, with 25 bases separating them. CDR3 sequence (DNA): TGCGCCAGCAGCAGGAATAAGATAGGTGCAGGCATGCCTGAAGCTTTCTTT. The encoded protein is CASSRNKIGAGMPEAFF.

This chain links TRBV5-1 with TRBJ2-1, with 8 bases matching TRBD2. V shed 1 base and J 9 bases; nucleotides not matched to a gene: 3. The CDR3 spans 13 residues. Germline CDR1 reads SGHRS; CDR2 reads YFSETQ. The CDR3: CASSLKREGEQFF. CDR3 bases: TGCGCCAGCAGCTTGAAACGGGAGGGTGAGCAGTTCTTC.

The gene calls are TRBV6-5 and TRBJ2-7; D is possibly TRBD2 (5 bases). Between the trimmed V and J ends, which lost 2 bases and 1 base, there was a span of 6 bases. Germline V gene data show CDR1 as MNHEY and CDR2 as SVGAGI. The CDR3 has 13 residues. CDR3 residues: CASSYRESYEQYF. The CDR3 DNA is TGTGCCAGCAGTTACAGGGAGTCCTACGAGCAGTACTTC.

The rearrangement joins TRBV19 to TRBJ1-1, with a weak D call TRBD1 (6 bases). The CDR3 has 14 residues. CDR1 LNHDA and CDR2 SQIVND come from the germline V gene (reference sequence). V dropped 5 bases and J dropped 10 bases, with 20 bases sitting between them. CDR3 DNA: TGTGCCAGTAGTTCTCGACAGGCAGGGGTGAGAGCTTTCTTT. Encoded protein: CASSSRQAGVRAFF.

This clone was picked up one time. The chain couples TRBV19 to TRBJ2-2; D call uncertain. Trimming removed 3 bases from V and 8 bases from J, with 10 bases in between. CDR1 is LNHDA, CDR2 SQIVND, per germline (reference sequence). This CDR3 has 13 amino acids. The CDR3 sequence is CASSIYAPGELFF. For the CDR3, the DNA is TGTGCCAGTAGTATCTATGCCCCGGGGGAGCTGTTTTTT. Full variable domain (missing parts from reference TRBV19 and TRBJ2-2): DGGITQSPKYLFRKEGQNVTLSCEQNLNHDAMYWYRQDPGQGLRLIYYSQIVNDFQKGDIAEGYSVSREKKESFPLTVTSAQKNPTAFYLCASSIYAPGELFFGEGSRLTVL.

The chain has TRBV5-1 and TRBJ2-3; 9 nucleotides agree with TRBD1. The V gene's germline CDR1 is SGHRS and CDR2 YFSETQ. This CDR3 has 14 residues. J gave up 1 base and V 6 bases, and 3 bases lay outside the gene matches. CDR3 residues: CASTGTGRTDTQYF. The CDR3 bases are TGCGCCAGCACCGGGACAGGGCGCACAGATACGCAGTATTTT.

This clone has just a few counts. CDR3 in amino acids: CASSLESGNTIYF. CDR3 in DNA: TGTGCCAGCAGCCTCGAGTCTGGAAACACCATATATTTT. The chain joins TRBV6-6 to TRBJ1-3; D remains ambiguous. CDR1 is MNHNY and CDR2 is SVGAGI in the germline V gene (reference sequence). Trimming removed 6 bases at V and 1 base at J, with 7 bases between. CDR3 length: 13 residues.

The chain employs TRBV7-9 and TRBJ1-1; unclear D gene. From germline, CDR1 is SEHNR and CDR2 FQNEAQ (reference sequence). The ends were cut back, 1 base at V and 1 base at J, with 10 bases in the middle. CDR3 length: 15 amino acids. The CDR3 bases are TGTGCCAGCAGCTTAGGGACTTATAGGAACACTGAAGCTTTCTTT. This gives the protein CASSLGTYRNTEAFF. Drawing the rest from reference TRBV7-9 and TRBJ1-1, the complete variable domain is DTGVSQNPRHKITKRGQNVTFRCDPISEHNRLYWYRQTLGQGPEFLTYFQNEAQLEKSRLLSDRFSAERPKGSFSTLEIQRTEQGDSAMYLCASSLGTYRNTEAFFGQGTRLTVV.

This clone came up a few times. The CDR3 here is CASSILSSGGPTDTQYF. DNA of the CDR3: TGTGCCAGTAGTATCCTATCTAGCGGGGGTCCGACAGATACGCAGTATTTT. This rearrangement joins TRBV19 to TRBJ2-3; TRBD2 aligns across 10 bases. The V segment lost 3 bases and the J segment 3 bases; nucleotides outside the gene matches: 9. The CDR3 extends over 17 amino acids. Germline lookup yields CDR1 LNHDA and CDR2 SQIVND (reference sequence).

The CDR3, as DNA: TGTGCCAGCAGTTACCCGACTACCCCAAATGAGCAGTTCTTC. Residues: CASSYPTTPNEQFF. The rearrangement uses TRBV6-6 and TRBJ2-1; TRBD2 is a possible D gene (5 bases). The CDR3 sequence is 14 residues long. In germline, CDR1 is MNHNY, CDR2 SVGAGI (reference sequence). V lost 2 bases and J 7 bases, leaving 12 bases between the germline ends.